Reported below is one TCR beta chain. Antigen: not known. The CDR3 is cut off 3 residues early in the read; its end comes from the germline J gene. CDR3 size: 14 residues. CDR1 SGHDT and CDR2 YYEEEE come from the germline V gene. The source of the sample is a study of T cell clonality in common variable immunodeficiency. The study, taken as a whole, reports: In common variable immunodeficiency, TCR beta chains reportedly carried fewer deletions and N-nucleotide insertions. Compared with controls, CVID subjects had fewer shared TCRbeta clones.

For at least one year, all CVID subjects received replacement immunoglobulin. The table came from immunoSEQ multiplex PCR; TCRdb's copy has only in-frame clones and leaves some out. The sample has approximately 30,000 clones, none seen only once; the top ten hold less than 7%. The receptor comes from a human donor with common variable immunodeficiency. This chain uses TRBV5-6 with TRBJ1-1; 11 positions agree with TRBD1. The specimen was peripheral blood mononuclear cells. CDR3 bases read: TGTGCCAGCAGCGGAGGACAGGGGGCGCTCGGG. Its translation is CASSGGQGALG. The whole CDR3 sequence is CASSGGQGALGAFF.